The clone carrying this TCR beta chain appeared many times. No antigen is known for it. The CDR3 covers 15 residues. Germline lookup yields CDR1 SGDLS and CDR2 YYNGEE. Germline trimming cut 4 bases from V and 4 bases from J; bases unmatched to any gene: 8. TCRdb used MiXCR to reprocess the reads, holding one entry per CDR3 protein. The table lists about 240,000 distinct CDR3 sequences, 5% to 8.5% of them singletons. This record comes from a study of T cell repertoires in cytomegalovirus infection. At the level of the study: Both CMV infection and a matching HLA type were indicated by public TCR beta signatures.

Points from the study as a whole: Cumulated frequencies of public TCR beta families served to identify carriers of CMV plus the relevant HLA. There were HLA-C-restricted CMV-specific TCR beta clonotypes dominating the ex vivo response.

The receptor was derived from a human donor in good health (CMV status not recorded). Some clones in this sample may be carry-over from other donors' samples. Sequenced: PBMCs. The genes are TRBV9 and TRBJ2-3, with 8 nucleotides matching TRBD1. The CDR3 sequence is CASSIQTGEADTQYF. CDR3 nucleotides: TGTGCCAGCAGCATACAGACAGGGGAGGCAGATACGCAGTATTTT.